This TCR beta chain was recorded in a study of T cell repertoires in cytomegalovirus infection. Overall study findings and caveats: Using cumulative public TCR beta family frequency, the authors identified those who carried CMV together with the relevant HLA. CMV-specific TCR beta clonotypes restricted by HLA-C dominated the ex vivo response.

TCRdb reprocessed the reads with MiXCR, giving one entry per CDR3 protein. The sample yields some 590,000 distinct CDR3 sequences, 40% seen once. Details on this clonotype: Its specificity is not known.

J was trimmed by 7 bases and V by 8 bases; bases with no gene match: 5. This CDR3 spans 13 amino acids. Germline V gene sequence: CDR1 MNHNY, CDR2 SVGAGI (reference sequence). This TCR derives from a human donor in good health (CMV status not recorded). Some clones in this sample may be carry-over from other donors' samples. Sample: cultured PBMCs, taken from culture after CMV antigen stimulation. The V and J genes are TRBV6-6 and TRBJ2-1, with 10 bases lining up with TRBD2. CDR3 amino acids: CASQLAGWNEQFF. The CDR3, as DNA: TGTGCCAGCCAACTAGCGGGATGGAATGAGCAGTTCTTC.